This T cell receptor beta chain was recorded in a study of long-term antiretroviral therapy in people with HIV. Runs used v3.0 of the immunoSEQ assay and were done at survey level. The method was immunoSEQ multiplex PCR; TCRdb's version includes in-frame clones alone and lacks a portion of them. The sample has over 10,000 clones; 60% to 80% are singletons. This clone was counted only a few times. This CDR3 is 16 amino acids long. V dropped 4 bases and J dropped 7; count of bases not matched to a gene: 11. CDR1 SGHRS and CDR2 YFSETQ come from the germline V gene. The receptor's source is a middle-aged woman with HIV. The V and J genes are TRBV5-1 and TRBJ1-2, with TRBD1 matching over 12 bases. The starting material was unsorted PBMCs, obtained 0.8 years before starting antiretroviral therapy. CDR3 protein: CASSPGTGGLATGYTF. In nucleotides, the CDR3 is TGCGCCAGCAGCCCCGGGACAGGGGGCTTAGCTACTGGCTACACCTTC.